This T cell receptor beta chain is drawn from a study of blood T cell repertoires in COVID-19. Participants spanned ages about 18 to 100 years and resided in over 20 US areas. Participants' own reports of clinical history determined their cohort assignment. Among Cohort 3 donors, those recovered had two negative PCRs, clearance, or symptom resolution. Only in-frame clones appear in the TCRdb table, and some are missing; sequencing was by immunoSEQ multiplex PCR. The sample has about 400,000 clones; over 85% are singletons. V lost 4 bases, J lost 0 bases, and 6 bases stayed unmatched. The CDR3 loop spans 18 amino acids. Germline loops: CDR1 SGHVS, CDR2 FQNEAQ.

Sequenced material: PBMCs or T cells enriched from blood (not recorded which). This sequence was found in a woman in her thirties who had recovered from COVID-19. The V and J genes are TRBV7-8 and TRBJ1-6; TRBD1 matches at 10 bases. The CDR3 is CASSYLRQGASYNSPLHF. DNA for the CDR3: TGTGCCAGCAGCTACCTACGACAGGGGGCCTCCTATAATTCACCCCTCCACTTT.